This passage covers 32 T cell receptor beta chains from one sample sequenced in a study of T cell responses to AZD1222 COVID-19 vaccine. The data were produced by immunoSEQ multiplex PCR, yet TCRdb's version contains in-frame clones alone and is incomplete. Of some 170,000 clones in the sample, less than 90% were seen once. The sequencing here drew on peripheral blood, taken on day 0 of AZD1222 vaccination. The source is an adult in good health.

The rearrangement joins TRBV6-4 to TRBJ1-2; D unresolved. The CDR3 totals 13 residues. V was cut by 4 bases and J by 4 bases, with 10 bases left in between. Germline V gene sequence: CDR1 MRHNA, CDR2 SNTAGT. DNA of the CDR3: TGTGCCAGCAGTGCGGTCCGAGGCTATGGCTACACCTTC. Encoded protein: CASSAVRGYGYTF.

The chain carries TRBV9 and TRBJ2-3; 9 bases are shared with TRBD1. This CDR3 spans 16 amino acids. CDR1 and CDR2 (germline): SGDLS, YYNGEE. With 4 bases clipped from V and 3 bases from J, the junction kept 9 bases outside the gene matches. Here the CDR3 DNA reads TGTGCCAGCAGCACTTTTGACAGGGGGTTAACAGATACGCAGTATTTT. Protein: CASSTFDRGLTDTQYF. Combining the CDR3 with reference TRBV9 and TRBJ2-3 gives the whole variable domain DSGVTQTPKHLITATGQRVTLRCSPRSGDLSVYWYQQSLDQGLQFLIQYYNGEERAKGNILERFSAQQFPDLHSELNLSSLELGDSALYFCASSTFDRGLTDTQYFGPGTRLTVL.

The chain carries TRBV10-3 and TRBJ1-1; tentative D call: TRBD1 (6 bases). Germline V gene sequence: CDR1 ENHRY, CDR2 SYGVKD. This CDR3 is built from 14 residues. Trimming removed 3 bases at V and 2 bases at J, with 10 bases between. The CDR3 loop reads CAISEGGANTEAFF. CDR3 nucleotide sequence: TGTGCCATCAGTGAAGGGGGGGCTAACACTGAAGCTTTCTTT.

For this clone: Other DNA sequences in this specimen translate into the identical CDR3. The V and J genes are TRBV6-5 and TRBJ1-1; 8 bases match TRBD1. V was pared by 6 bases and J by 0 bases, with 3 bases of the junction left unmatched. This CDR3 region has 14 residues. CDR1 MNHEY and CDR2 SVGAGI come from the germline V gene. Here the CDR3 DNA reads TGTGCCAGCAGGCGACAGGGGATGAACACTGAAGCTTTCTTT. Translating it yields CASRRQGMNTEAFF.

This chain connects TRBV29-1 to TRBJ2-2; D perhaps matches TRBD1 (6 bases). The CDR3 is 13 amino acids. Looked up from germline, CDR1 is SQVTM and CDR2 is ANQGSEA. V lost 4 bases to trimming and J lost 5 bases, with 11 bases between them. CDR3 nucleotides: TGCAGCGTTGGACAGGCTATAACCGGGGAGCTGTTTTTT. Encoded protein: CSVGQAITGELFF.

The chain uses TRBV24-1 and TRBJ1-5, with D unresolved. Looked up from germline, CDR1 is KGHDR and CDR2 is SFDVKD. The V gene lost 5 bases and the J gene lost 3 bases, with 10 bases spanning the gap. This CDR3 contains 14 residues. CDR3 sequence: CATSGQAHNQPQHF. In DNA form, the CDR3 reads TGTGCCACCAGTGGCCAGGCACACAATCAGCCCCAGCATTTT.

This chain links TRBV18 with TRBJ2-2; D is undetermined. Germline V CDR1 and CDR2: KGHSH, LQKENI. Trimming cost V 1 base and J 4 bases, with 1 base left between them. This CDR3 contains 12 residues. The CDR3 is CASSPRTGELFF. The CDR3 coding sequence is TGTGCCAGCTCACCACGCACCGGGGAGCTGTTTTTT. The full variable domain, its missing parts supplied by reference TRBV18 and TRBJ2-2, is NAGVMQNPRHLVRRRGQEARLRCSPMKGHSHVYWYRQLPEEGLKFMVYLQKENIIDESGMPKERFSAEFPKEGPSILRIQQVVRGDSAAYFCASSPRTGELFFGEGSRLTVL.

The chain has TRBV15 and TRBJ1-1; no reliable D call. The CDR3 is made up of 17 amino acids. V was trimmed by 1 base and J by 1 base, leaving 16 bases between them. CDR1 and CDR2 (germline): LNHNV, YYDKDF (reference sequence). The DNA of the CDR3 is TGTGCCACCAGCAGAGGGAATTTCGCGGGCGGGAACACTGAAGCTTTCTTT. As protein: CATSRGNFAGGNTEAFF.

The rearrangement links TRBV5-1 to TRBJ1-4; no clear D gene. Trimming stripped 0 bases from V and 7 bases from J, with 10 bases between. The germline V gene encodes CDR1 SGHRS and CDR2 YFSETQ. The CDR3 is 14 amino acids. The CDR3 DNA reads TGCGCCAGCAGCTTGGCTACAGTCGCTGAAAAACTGTTTTTT. It encodes CASSLATVAEKLFF. The variable domain in full, completed from reference TRBV5-1 and TRBJ1-4, reads KAGVTQTPRYLIKTRGQQVTLSCSPISGHRSVSWYQQTPGQGLQFLFEYFSETQRNKGNFPGRFSGRQFSNSRSEMNVSTLELGDSALYLCASSLATVAEKLFFGSGTQLSVL.

CDR3 coding DNA: TGCGCCAGCAGCTTCTTGGTTGAAGCTTTCTTT. The encoded protein is CASSFLVEAFF. The chain couples TRBV5-1 to TRBJ1-1; D is unresolved. The length of the CDR3 is 11 residues. The germline gives CDR1 SGHRS, CDR2 YFSETQ. V shed 2 bases and J shed 7 bases, with 6 bases lying between them.

This chain connects TRBV3-1 (or the pseudogene TRBV3-2) to TRBJ1-6; tentative D call: TRBD1 (6 bases). In germline, CDR1 is LGHDT, CDR2 YNNKEL (reference sequence). V was cut by 3 bases and J by 3 bases, with 18 bases left in between. The CDR3 is made up of 18 amino acids. DNA of the CDR3: TGTGCCAGCAGCCACTTACTCGACAGGCTAGTCTATAATTCACCCCTCCACTTT. This encodes CASSHLLDRLVYNSPLHF.

The chain combines TRBV6-2 or TRBV6-3 with TRBJ1-1; D remains unclear. The CDR3 spans 16 residues. Germline CDR1 reads MNHEY; CDR2 reads SVGEGT. The V and J ends lost 4 bases and 1 base respectively, with 16 bases between them. This chain's CDR3 is CASSSPAGLWNTEAFF. CDR3 bases: TGTGCCAGCAGTTCCCCCGCCGGGCTATGGAACACTGAAGCTTTCTTT.

This clone appeared a single time. The rearrangement joins TRBV6-5 to TRBJ2-1; the D gene is possibly TRBD2 (6 bases). V dropped 8 bases and J dropped 9 bases, with 17 bases sitting between them. CDR1 MNHEY and CDR2 SVGAGI come from the germline V gene. The CDR3 covers 13 residues. In DNA form, the CDR3 reads TGTGCCAGCCTATCCGCGGGGTATCGTGAGCAGTTCTTC. It yields the protein CASLSAGYREQFF.

The chain uses TRBV19 and TRBJ1-5; 7 bases align to TRBD1. This CDR3 comprises 15 residues. The trim removed 3 bases at V and 7 bases at J, leaving 9 bases unmatched. Per the germline V gene, CDR1 is LNHDA and CDR2 is SQIVND (reference sequence). CDR3 protein: CASSMSGGGGQPQHF. DNA of the CDR3: TGTGCCAGTAGTATGTCAGGGGGGGGAGGCCAGCCCCAGCATTTT.

The V and J genes are TRBV24-1 and TRBJ2-3; 10 bases match TRBD1. The germline CDR1 and CDR2 sequences are KGHDR and SFDVKD. This CDR3 is built from 15 residues. J gave up 2 bases and V 7 bases, and 5 bases lay outside the gene matches. In DNA form, the CDR3 reads TGTGCCACCAGCGGGGACAGGGGATTCACAGATACGCAGTATTTT. Translation: CATSGDRGFTDTQYF.

In DNA form, the CDR3 reads TGTGCCAGCAGATCGGAAAAGGCCGGGGAGCTGTTTTTT. Translating it yields CASRSEKAGELFF. This sequence joins TRBV2 and TRBJ2-2; D is undetermined. The length of the CDR3 is 13 residues. The germline gives CDR1 SNHLY, CDR2 FYNNEI. The germline V and J ends were trimmed by 6 bases and 6 bases, with 11 bases remaining between them.

The genes are TRBV6-5 and TRBJ1-6; 8 positions agree with TRBD1. Germline assignment: CDR1 MNHEY and CDR2 SVGAGI. There are 15 residues in the CDR3. The V gene end was trimmed by 6 bases and the J gene end by 7 bases; junction bases not matched to a gene: 8. CDR3 protein: CASRPQGAANSPLHF. Here the CDR3 DNA reads TGTGCCAGCAGACCCCAGGGGGCTGCAAATTCACCCCTCCACTTT.

The rearrangement uses TRBV18 and TRBJ1-2, with 12 positions matching TRBD1. The V gene's germline CDR1 is KGHSH and CDR2 LQKENI. This CDR3 comprises 16 residues. Trimming took 2 bases from V and 4 from J; bases not matched to a gene: 5. CDR3 amino acids: CASSPVPGQGAYGYTF. The CDR3 DNA reads as TGTGCCAGCTCACCAGTTCCGGGACAGGGGGCCTATGGCTACACCTTC.

This chain links TRBV12-3 or TRBV12-4 with TRBJ1-3; D gene uncertain. Trimming shortened V by 11 bases and J by 6 bases, and 11 bases separated the two germline ends. The CDR3 is 11 amino acids. The CDR3 reads CAWRNINTIYF. CDR3 coding DNA: TGTGCCTGGCGGAACATAAACACCATATATTTT.

CDR3 nucleotides: TGTGCCACCAATATAGGGCCCCACCAAAGATATGAGCAGTTCTTC. It specifies CATNIGPHQRYEQFF. This chain joins TRBV15 and TRBJ2-1; D not resolved. The CDR3 has 15 residues. The germline V gene encodes CDR1 LNHNV and CDR2 YYDKDF (reference sequence). V lost 7 bases to trimming and J lost 8 bases, with 21 bases between them.

This clone was seen just once. The chain couples TRBV3-1 (or the pseudogene TRBV3-2) to TRBJ2-7, with 7 nucleotides matching TRBD2. V gave up 4 bases and J gave up 4 bases; unmatched junction bases: 7. This CDR3 has 14 residues. Per the germline V gene, CDR1 is LGHDT and CDR2 is YNNKEL (reference sequence). For the CDR3, the DNA is TGTGCCAGCAGCCTCTCGGGAGGAATGTACGAGCAGTACTTC. It specifies CASSLSGGMYEQYF.

The chain has TRBV18 and TRBJ1-1; no firm D call. The CDR3 consists of 13 residues. Germline V gives CDR1 KGHSH, CDR2 LQKENI. V lost 6 bases and J 11 bases, leaving 19 bases between the germline ends. CDR3 sequence reads: CASSESTRSAAFF. DNA for the CDR3: TGTGCCAGCTCCGAGTCGACTCGTTCGGCGGCTTTCTTT.

In DNA, the CDR3 is TGTGCCAGTAGTCCCACCTGGAGGTCCAACACTGAAGCTTTCTTT. This encodes CASSPTWRSNTEAFF. V and J are TRBV19 and TRBJ1-1, with D uncertain. CDR1 is LNHDA and CDR2 is SQIVND in the germline V gene (reference sequence). The germline V and J ends were trimmed by 5 bases and 2 bases, with 15 bases remaining between them. The CDR3 length is 15 residues.

V usage is TRBV14 and J usage is TRBJ2-1, with D tentatively TRBD1 (5 bases). The V and J ends lost 0 bases and 7 bases respectively, with 13 bases between them. CDR1 and CDR2 from the germline V gene are SGHDN and FVKESK. This CDR3 is 15 amino acids long. The CDR3 DNA is TGTGCCAGCAGCCAAGATATCGTAGGGGCGAATGAGCAGTTCTTC. It translates to CASSQDIVGANEQFF.

This chain links TRBV6-5 with TRBJ2-7; 13 nucleotides align to TRBD2. The length of the CDR3 is 14 residues. Germline V CDR1 and CDR2: MNHEY, SVGAGI. After removal of 6 bases from V and 10 bases from J, the junction contained 9 bases not matched to a gene. The DNA of the CDR3 is TGTGCCAGCAGAGAGGGACTAGCGGGGATCGATCAGTACGTC. Translation gives CASREGLAGIDQYV.

This clone was seen a single time. The genes are TRBV11-2 and TRBJ1-4; the D gene is possibly TRBD1 (5 bases). V shed 5 bases and J shed 16 bases, with 14 bases lying between them. CDR3 length: 11 amino acids. Germline-derived CDR1 and CDR2 are SGHAT and FQNNGV. CDR3 protein: CASSGGLQRFF. DNA for the CDR3: TGTGCCAGCAGCGGGGGACTTCAGCGGTTTTTT.

The CDR3 spells CASSRLSKNIQYF. The CDR3 region has the DNA TGTGCCAGCAGTAGGTTATCCAAAAACATTCAGTACTTC. This chain uses TRBV6-5 with TRBJ2-4; D is unclear. The germline V and J ends were trimmed by 5 bases and 2 bases, with 7 bases remaining between them. Germline CDR1 MNHEY, CDR2 SVGAGI. This CDR3 is 13 amino acids long.

This chain connects TRBV15 to TRBJ1-1, with no clear D. The CDR3 consists of 13 residues. The germline V and J ends were trimmed by 5 bases and 11 bases, with 18 bases remaining between them. Germline lookup yields CDR1 LNHNV and CDR2 YYDKDF (reference sequence). The CDR3 bases are TGTGCCACCAGCCGCGGACCGGAGCCGCTGGCTTTCTTT. It encodes CATSRGPEPLAFF.

The chain uses TRBV28 and TRBJ1-1, with D hard to call. The CDR3 has 19 amino acids. Trimming left V 7 bases short and J 0 bases short, with 27 bases between. From germline, CDR1 is MDHEN and CDR2 SYDVKM. In DNA, the CDR3 is TGTGCCAGCACCGTCGCGGGATTTACACGTAGTCGCCTGAACACTGAAGCTTTCTTT. This codes for CASTVAGFTRSRLNTEAFF.

This sequence joins TRBV11-1 and TRBJ2-1, with D possibly being TRBD2 (6 bases). Germline V lookup: CDR1 SGHAT, CDR2 FQDESV (reference sequence). V was cut by 7 bases and J by 15 bases, with 22 bases left in between. The CDR3 loop spans 13 amino acids. The DNA for the CDR3 is TGTGCCAGCACCGGGGCGGGGCGGGATATTTGGTTCTTC. Translating gives CASTGAGRDIWFF.

The chain is built from TRBV11-2 and TRBJ1-3; D call uncertain. This CDR3 has 13 residues. Trimming shortened V by 5 bases and J by 6 bases, and 11 bases separated the two germline ends. Germline CDR1 reads SGHAT; CDR2 reads FQNNGV. The CDR3 reads CASSLSRENTIYF. In nucleotides, the CDR3 is TGTGCCAGCAGCCTATCTAGGGAAAACACCATATATTTT.

The rearrangement uses TRBV18 and TRBJ2-2; tentatively, D is TRBD1 or TRBD2 (5 bases each). Germline CDR1 KGHSH, CDR2 LQKENI. The CDR3 contains 16 residues. Trimming removed 3 bases at V and 0 bases at J, with 11 bases between. CDR3 coding DNA: TGTGCCAGCTCACCTTCCGGGACGGCGAACACCGGGGAGCTGTTTTTT. Translated, it gives CASSPSGTANTGELFF.